The 3 T cell receptor beta chains listed next were all sequenced from one sample in a study of shared clonotypes between healthy human individuals. TCRdb's table, derived via immunoSEQ multiplex PCR, lists solely in-frame clones and lacks some. The sample yields roughly 1,500,000 clones, 95% to 99% seen once. Sequenced material: naive CD4+ T cells sorted from blood. Subset meaning: CD45RA+ positively selected. Every receptor here comes from a man under 40 in good health.

This chain connects TRBV11-2 to TRBJ2-1; D ambiguous. Germline V CDR1 and CDR2: SGHAT, FQNNGV. Between the trimmed V and J ends, which lost 5 bases and 7 bases, there was a span of 9 bases. The CDR3 contains 12 residues. The CDR3 coding sequence is TGTGCCAGCAGCCTAACTTGGAATGAGCAGTTCTTC. This sequence encodes CASSLTWNEQFF.

This clone was observed once. The chain employs TRBV5-4 and TRBJ1-1; 9 nucleotides agree with TRBD1. The V gene's germline CDR1 is SGHNT and CDR2 YYREEE (reference sequence). Unmatched junction bases numbered 1, after V lost 0 bases and J lost 1 base. This CDR3 has 15 residues. CDR3 sequence: CASSLDRGRNTEAFF. Written as DNA, the CDR3 is TGTGCCAGCAGCTTGGACAGGGGGCGGAACACTGAAGCTTTCTTT.

The V call is TRBV2, the J call TRBJ1-5, with D unclear. This CDR3 contains 14 residues. The ends were cut back, 8 bases at V and 3 bases at J, with 14 bases in the middle. CDR1 and CDR2 (germline): SNHLY, FYNNEI. This CDR3 is CASAAEKNNQPQHF. The CDR3, as DNA: TGTGCCAGCGCGGCTGAGAAAAACAATCAGCCCCAGCATTTT.